These 2 T cell receptor beta chains were sequenced from one sample in a study of T cell responses to AZD1222 COVID-19 vaccine. Sequenced by immunoSEQ multiplex PCR; TCRdb stores in-frame clones only, minus some. The sample comprises approximately 140,000 clones, roughly 90% of which are singletons, and approximately 3.3% rests with the top ten. The sequencing used peripheral blood, collected 28 days after the second AZD1222 dose. The source of these receptors is an adult who received the AZD1222 COVID-19 vaccine.

This clone was recorded only once. The chain recombines TRBV5-1 with TRBJ1-5, with 8 bases that match TRBD1. The CDR3 contains 15 residues. Germline V gives CDR1 SGHRS, CDR2 YFSETQ. The V and J ends lost 4 bases and 7 bases, in that order; junction bases with no gene match: 10. CDR3 sequence reads: CASSIGQGTGQPQHF. The CDR3 DNA reads as TGCGCCAGCAGCATTGGACAGGGAACCGGACAGCCCCAGCATTTT.

V is TRBV19 and J is TRBJ2-2; TRBD1 matches 7 bases. This CDR3 contains 13 residues. Unmatched junction bases numbered 5, after V lost 8 bases and J lost 5 bases. Germline V gene lookup returns CDR1 LNHDA and CDR2 SQIVND (reference sequence). CDR3: CASLQGRTGELFF. CDR3 coding DNA: TGTGCCAGTCTACAGGGGCGTACCGGGGAGCTGTTTTTT.